Below, 31 T cell receptor beta chains from the same sample are listed, as sequenced in a study of T cells after yellow fever vaccination (dated by TCRdb to the late 2010s). Taken with the paper, the label for treatment or condition translates to: live attenuated yellow fever vaccine strain. Libraries were made using 5' RACE. Sequencing was carried out with an Illumina NovaSeq 6000. TCRdb passed the public sequencing reads through fastp at Q25 and MiXCR, retaining productive beta sequences. Entries are consolidated by CDR3 protein sequence, retaining the most common genes and DNA. The sample includes hundreds of thousands of distinct CDR3 sequences, with over 4% observed a single time. The top ten clones comprise 20% to 25% of the sample. This specimen was PBMCs, taken 5 days after the yellow fever booster vaccination. These receptors came from a man between 18 and 29 years old who received the YFV17D yellow fever vaccine.

This clonotype turned up a few times. The chain combines TRBV20-1 with TRBJ1-1; maybe TRBD1 (6 bases). Trimming took off 6 bases at V and 8 bases at J, with 13 bases between the two ends. The germline gives CDR1 DFQATT, CDR2 SNEGSKA (reference sequence). CDR3 length: 11 amino acids. The CDR3 coding sequence is TGCAGTGCCACACCAGGGGTAGAAGCTTTCTTT. Translation: CSATPGVEAFF.

The chain joins TRBV19 to TRBJ2-7; 8 bases line up with TRBD1. Germline V lookup: CDR1 LNHDA, CDR2 SQIVND (reference sequence). V shed 4 bases, J shed 5 bases, and the junction held 4 bases outside the gene matches. The CDR3 contains 13 residues. This CDR3 reads CASSNTGGDEQYF. The CDR3 DNA follows: TGTGCCAGTAGTAACACAGGGGGTGACGAGCAGTACTTC. The complete variable domain, with remaining parts taken from reference TRBV19 and TRBJ2-7, reads DGGITQSPKYLFRKEGQNVTLSCEQNLNHDAMYWYRQDPGQGLRLIYYSQIVNDFQKGDIAEGYSVSREKKESFPLTVTSAQKNPTAFYLCASSNTGGDEQYFGPGTRLTVT.

This clonotype was observed at least ten times. The genes are TRBV20-1 and TRBJ1-1; D call uncertain. Trimming left V 0 bases short and J 4 bases short, with 6 bases between. The CDR3 runs 12 residues. Per germline, CDR1 DFQATT and CDR2 SNEGSKA (reference sequence). CDR3 sequence reads: CSARDRSTEAFF. The CDR3 DNA reads TGCAGTGCTAGAGACCGGAGCACTGAAGCTTTCTTT.

V usage is TRBV5-1 and J usage is TRBJ1-1, with 8 nucleotides matching TRBD1. This CDR3 region has 15 residues. The V segment lost 0 bases and the J segment 1 base; nucleotides outside the gene matches: 2. In germline, CDR1 is SGHRS, CDR2 YFSETQ. The CDR3 DNA is TGCGCCAGCAGCTTGGGCGACAGGGGGAACACTGAAGCTTTCTTT. Translating it yields CASSLGDRGNTEAFF.

This clonotype was counted ten times or more. The V call is TRBV6-6, the J call TRBJ2-7; D remains ambiguous. CDR3 size: 12 residues. V lost 8 bases and J lost 2, with 10 bases in between. The germline CDR1 and CDR2 sequences are MNHNY and SVGAGI (reference sequence). CDR3 loop: CASSAVTYEQYF. The CDR3 bases are TGTGCCAGCTCAGCAGTAACCTACGAGCAGTACTTC.

This clonotype came up many times. The rearrangement uses TRBV29-1 and TRBJ1-1; D may be TRBD1 (6 bases). The CDR3 covers 13 residues. Germline V CDR1 and CDR2: SQVTM, ANQGSEA. Trimming pared 6 bases from V and 1 base from J, leaving 12 bases between. The CDR3 protein is CSVRRTANTEAFF. The CDR3 nucleotides read TGCAGCGTCCGCAGGACAGCGAACACTGAAGCTTTCTTT. The full variable domain, completed using reference TRBV29-1 and TRBJ1-1, is SAVISQKPSRDICQRGTSLTIQCQVDSQVTMMFWYRQQPGQSLTLIATANQGSEATYESGFVIDKFPISRPNLTFSTLTVSNMSPEDSSIYLCSVRRTANTEAFFGQGTRLTVV.

This clonotype was seen a handful of times. The chain couples TRBV5-1 to TRBJ2-3; 7 nucleotides line up with TRBD1. Germline CDR1 SGHRS, CDR2 YFSETQ. V gave up 0 bases and J gave up 0 bases; unmatched junction bases: 7. This CDR3 has 17 amino acids. CDR3 nucleotide sequence: TGCGCCAGCAGCTTGGCCTCTGGGACAGTGAGCACAGATACGCAGTATTTT. Amino acid sequence: CASSLASGTVSTDTQYF.

This clonotype was counted a few times. The rearrangement joins TRBV28 to TRBJ2-7; no definite D call. The germline V gene has CDR1 MDHEN and CDR2 SYDVKM. V shed 3 bases and J shed 2 bases, with 5 bases lying between them. This CDR3 has 12 residues. In DNA, the CDR3 is TGTGCCAGCAGTTTCGCCCCCTACGAGCAGTACTTC. Its translation is CASSFAPYEQYF.

This clonotype occurred a few times. The V and J genes are TRBV5-1 and TRBJ2-2, with 11 bases lining up with TRBD2. V shed 4 bases, J shed 4 bases, and the junction held 3 bases outside the gene matches. This CDR3 region has 15 residues. Looked up from germline, CDR1 is SGHRS and CDR2 is YFSETQ. CDR3 residues: CASSLAGGTTGELFF. CDR3 DNA: TGCGCCAGCAGCCTAGCGGGGGGAACCACCGGGGAGCTGTTTTTT.

This clonotype turned up a few times. The genes are TRBV5-1 and TRBJ1-1; tentative D call: TRBD1 (6 bases). Per germline, CDR1 SGHRS and CDR2 YFSETQ. The CDR3 has 14 residues. V dropped 2 bases and J dropped 3 bases, with 11 bases sitting between them. CDR3: CASSFSGADTEAFF. For the CDR3, the DNA is TGCGCCAGCAGCTTTTCGGGGGCGGACACTGAAGCTTTCTTT.

This sequence joins TRBV6-6 and TRBJ2-3; 9 bases fit TRBD2. The V segment lost 7 bases and the J segment 3 bases; nucleotides outside the gene matches: 11. CDR3 length: 16 residues. Germline CDR1 reads MNHNY; CDR2 reads SVGAGI (reference sequence). In DNA form, the CDR3 reads TGTGCCAGCAAAGCGGGGGGCATAAGGGTGACAGATACGCAGTATTTT. It encodes CASKAGGIRVTDTQYF.

The chain employs TRBV28 and TRBJ2-5; unclear D gene. Germline CDR1 reads MDHEN; CDR2 reads SYDVKM. There are 13 residues in the CDR3. V lost 2 bases to trimming and J lost 2 bases, with 6 bases between them. CDR3 coding DNA: TGTGCCAGCAGTTTAGACATGCAAGAGACCCAGTACTTC. Translating it yields CASSLDMQETQYF. Together with reference TRBV28 and TRBJ2-5, the CDR3 gives the full variable domain: DVKVTQSSRYLVKRTGEKVFLECVQDMDHENMFWYRQDPGLGLRLIYFSYDVKMKEKGDIPEGYSVSREKKERFSLILESASTNQTSMYLCASSLDMQETQYFGPGTRLLVL.

The V and J genes are TRBV20-1 and TRBJ1-1; no definite D call. CDR3 length: 13 residues. Germline V gene data show CDR1 as DFQATT and CDR2 as SNEGSKA (reference sequence). V lost 0 bases, J lost 3 bases, and 8 bases lay in between. As DNA, the CDR3 is TGCAGTGCTAGAGATCGGGGATACACTGAAGCTTTCTTT. Residues: CSARDRGYTEAFF.

The chain uses TRBV6-5 and TRBJ2-3; no definite D call. CDR3 length: 12 amino acids. Trimming took 2 bases from V and 5 from J, leaving 5 bases between them. CDR1 is MNHEY and CDR2 is SVGAGI in the germline V gene. CDR3 region: CASSYPRDTQYF. The CDR3 DNA reads as TGTGCCAGCAGTTACCCGAGAGATACGCAGTATTTT.

This clonotype was detected ten times or more. The gene calls are TRBV5-1 and TRBJ2-4; D ambiguous. Trimming stripped 1 base from V and 0 bases from J, with 20 bases between. This CDR3 has 19 amino acids. Germline V CDR1 and CDR2: SGHRS, YFSETQ. CDR3 bases: TGCGCCAGCAGCTTGTGTTCCAACCGACCCCCCGGAGCCAAAAACATTCAGTACTTC. It codes for CASSLCSNRPPGAKNIQYF.

This chain links TRBV10-3 with TRBJ2-7, with TRBD1 identical over 12 bases. Germline V gene data show CDR1 as ENHRY and CDR2 as SYGVKD. The CDR3 totals 14 residues. The J segment lost 6 bases and the V segment lost 8 bases, leaving 8 bases of the junction unmatched. This chain's CDR3 is CAIGQGTGGSEQYF. In nucleotides, the CDR3 is TGTGCCATCGGCCAAGGGACAGGGGGCAGCGAGCAGTACTTC.

This clonotype was counted at least ten times. The V gene is TRBV5-1, the J gene TRBJ2-5, with TRBD2 matching 11 bases. With V trimmed by 4 bases and J by 4 bases, 6 bases remained unmatched. Germline values: CDR1 SGHRS, CDR2 YFSETQ. This CDR3 spans 15 amino acids. In DNA form, the CDR3 reads TGCGCCAGCAGCACCGAGACTAGCGGGGCAGAGACCCAGTACTTC. Protein sequence: CASSTETSGAETQYF.

This clonotype came up many times. J is TRBJ2-2 and V is TRBV4-2, with D unclear. The V and J ends lost 1 base and 6 bases respectively, with 15 bases between them. CDR3 size: 16 residues. CDR1 and CDR2 from the germline V gene are LGHNA and YNFKEQ. The CDR3 sequence is CASSQGLGEPAGELFF. For the CDR3, the DNA is TGTGCCAGCAGCCAAGGCCTAGGAGAGCCAGCCGGGGAGCTGTTTTTT.

Many counts were recorded for this clonotype. V gene TRBV7-2 combines with J gene TRBJ2-3; TRBD2 might be the D (7 bases). The length of the CDR3 is 15 residues. CDR1 SGHTA and CDR2 FQGNSA come from the germline V gene. The ends were cut back, 0 bases at V and 4 bases at J, with 11 bases in the middle. Here the CDR3 reads CASSLAGGPSDTQYF. CDR3 nucleotide sequence: TGTGCCAGCAGCTTAGCGGGGGGGCCCTCAGATACGCAGTATTTT.

V gene TRBV11-2 combines with J gene TRBJ2-1; D might be TRBD1 or TRBD2, each matching 6 bases. Germline V lookup: CDR1 SGHAT, CDR2 FQNNGV. Deletions cut 5 bases from V and 9 bases from J, with 17 bases between. The CDR3 covers 14 residues. The CDR3 nucleotides read TGTGCCAGCAGCCAGGGGAGGAGCTCTGTTGAGCAGTTCTTC. Protein: CASSQGRSSVEQFF.

This clonotype was seen at least ten times. The chain has TRBV18 and TRBJ2-5, with D hard to call. The V and J ends lost 3 bases and 2 bases respectively, with 10 bases between them. The CDR3 is 14 amino acids. CDR1 and CDR2 from the germline V gene are KGHSH and LQKENI. CDR3 loop: CASSPPMSQETQYF. The DNA of the CDR3 is TGTGCCAGCTCACCCCCGATGTCACAAGAGACCCAGTACTTC.

This clonotype was observed a handful of times. This chain connects TRBV4-3 to TRBJ1-3; D not certain. Trimming pared 2 bases from V and 0 bases from J, leaving 2 bases between. The CDR3 is 13 residues long. Germline CDR1 LGHNA, CDR2 YSLEER. In DNA, the CDR3 is TGCGCCAGCAGCCAACACTCTGGAAACACCATATATTTT. Protein product: CASSQHSGNTIYF.

The chain recombines TRBV20-1 with TRBJ1-4, with TRBD1 matching 9 bases. V lost 5 bases, J lost 0 bases, and 13 bases stayed unmatched. Germline V gene lookup returns CDR1 DFQATT and CDR2 SNEGSKA (reference sequence). The CDR3 runs 18 residues. CDR3 bases: TGCAGTGCTCCAAGAGGGCGGACAGGGGACTCAACTAATGAAAAACTGTTTTTT. Protein sequence: CSAPRGRTGDSTNEKLFF.

In this sample, this clonotype turned up many times. The chain couples TRBV6-6 to TRBJ2-3, with 7 nucleotides matching TRBD1. The CDR3 spans 15 residues. The germline CDR1 and CDR2 sequences are MNHNY and SVGAGI (reference sequence). J lost 1 base, V lost 6 bases, and 7 bases had no gene match. CDR3 protein: CASREPTGGTDTQYF. In nucleotides, the CDR3 is TGTGCCAGCAGAGAACCTACAGGGGGCACAGATACGCAGTATTTT.

This clonotype came up a few times. CDR3 region: CASTLDSVSGNTIYF. The CDR3 nucleotides read TGTGCCAGCACCCTAGACAGCGTTTCTGGAAACACCATATATTTT. The chain carries TRBV7-9 and TRBJ1-3, with D perhaps TRBD1 (5 bases). Germline values: CDR1 SEHNR, CDR2 FQNEAQ (reference sequence). The CDR3 is 15 residues long. Between the trimmed V and J ends, which lost 7 bases and 1 base, there was a span of 14 bases. Looking up the rest from reference TRBV7-9 and TRBJ1-3 gives the full variable domain: DTGVSQNPRHKITKRGQNVTFRCDPISEHNRLYWYRQTLGQGPEFLTYFQNEAQLEKSRLLSDRFSAERPKGSFSTLEIQRTEQGDSAMYLCASTLDSVSGNTIYFGEGSWLTVV.

This clonotype was picked up many times. V is TRBV9 and J is TRBJ2-7, with 9 bases that match TRBD1. With V trimmed by 4 bases and J by 2 bases, 10 bases remained unmatched. CDR3 length equals 16 residues. Germline values: CDR1 SGDLS, CDR2 YYNGEE. This CDR3 reads CASSTRDRESPYEQYF. CDR3 DNA sequence: TGTGCCAGCAGCACACGGGACAGGGAATCCCCCTACGAGCAGTACTTC.

This clonotype occurred many times. V gene TRBV24-1 combines with J gene TRBJ2-3; no reliable D call. The length of the CDR3 is 14 residues. Trimming removed 3 bases from V and 3 bases from J, with 9 bases in between. Germline V gene lookup returns CDR1 KGHDR and CDR2 SFDVKD. The CDR3 bases are TGTGCCACCAGTGATAGGGCAGGAACAGATACGCAGTATTTT. It yields the protein CATSDRAGTDTQYF.

The chain links TRBV15 to TRBJ1-1; the D is unclear. Germline CDR1 and CDR2: LNHNV and YYDKDF (reference sequence). Trimming removed 1 base at V and 2 bases at J, with 14 bases between. This CDR3 has 16 amino acids. In nucleotides, the CDR3 is TGTGCCACCAGCAGAGGGGCAGTCGTTGATAACACTGAAGCTTTCTTT. It is translated as CATSRGAVVDNTEAFF.

This clonotype was seen a handful of times. This chain connects TRBV7-2 to TRBJ2-7, with 10 bases lining up with TRBD1. The CDR3 is 14 amino acids. After removal of 3 bases from V and 6 bases from J, the junction contained 5 bases not matched to a gene. Germline CDR1 SGHTA, CDR2 FQGNSA. CDR3 coding DNA: TGTGCCAGCAGCTTCGCGACAGGGGGCGGCGAGCAGTACGTC. This gives the protein CASSFATGGGEQYV.

This clonotype was detected a few times. The chain uses TRBV7-9 and TRBJ2-7; TRBD2 matches at 8 bases. Germline V gene sequence: CDR1 SEHNR, CDR2 FQNEAQ (reference sequence). The CDR3 is made up of 15 amino acids. The V gene end was trimmed by 4 bases and the J gene end by 6 bases; junction bases not matched to a gene: 11. CDR3 region: CASSSAPAGVGEQYF. CDR3 DNA: TGTGCCAGCAGCTCGGCCCCAGCGGGGGTCGGCGAGCAGTACTTC.

This clonotype has only a few counts. The V call is TRBV5-1, the J call TRBJ2-2; D is perhaps TRBD2 (7 bases). CDR1 SGHRS and CDR2 YFSETQ come from the germline V gene. V gave up 6 bases and J gave up 3 bases, with 15 bases separating them. This CDR3 spans 15 amino acids. The CDR3 loop is CASTERGAHTGELFF. DNA for the CDR3: TGCGCCAGCACAGAACGGGGGGCCCACACCGGGGAGCTGTTTTTT.